These 21 T cell receptor beta chains were sequenced from one sample in a study of pediatric ulcerative colitis (dated by TCRdb to 2018 to 2020). Libraries were built with the immunoSEQ multiplex PCR assay. TCRdb limited this immuneACCESS table to in-frame rearrangements with V and J called. A share of clones is missing; checked studies link under half to unresolved V genes, and the rest is unexplained. The sample table contains tens of thousands of clones; only one count was recorded for 86% of them. The ten biggest clones cover around 3% of the sample. Sequenced: blood. The receptors were gathered from a boy between 10 and 17 years old with severe ulcerative colitis.

This chain joins TRBV19 and TRBJ1-2, with D possibly TRBD1 on 5 matching bases. V was cut by 6 bases and J by 5 bases, with 13 bases left in between. Germline CDR1 and CDR2: LNHDA and SQIVND (reference sequence). The CDR3 runs 13 residues. DNA for the CDR3: TGTGCCAGTAGCCAGGGACCTTATTATGGCTACACCTTC. It is translated as CASSQGPYYGYTF. The complete variable domain, with remaining parts taken from reference TRBV19 and TRBJ1-2, reads DGGITQSPKYLFRKEGQNVTLSCEQNLNHDAMYWYRQDPGQGLRLIYYSQIVNDFQKGDIAEGYSVSREKKESFPLTVTSAQKNPTAFYLCASSQGPYYGYTFGSGTRLTVV.

CDR3 bases: TGTGCCAGCAGTTACAGGGTGGACACCGGGGAGCTGTTTTTT. This codes for CASSYRVDTGELFF. The chain couples TRBV5-6 to TRBJ2-2, with D possibly matching TRBD1 (6 bases). This CDR3 has 14 amino acids. Deletions cut 5 bases from V and 3 bases from J, with 11 bases between. The germline V gene has CDR1 SGHDT and CDR2 YYEEEE. Full variable domain (rest looked up from reference TRBV5-6 and TRBJ2-2): DAGVTQSPTHLIKTRGQQVTLRCSPKSGHDTVSWYQQALGQGPQFIFQYYEEEERQRGNFPDRFSGHQFPNYSSELNVNALLLGDSALYLCASSYRVDTGELFFGEGSRLTVL.

This chain uses TRBV5-1 with TRBJ1-1, with D unclear. The V gene's germline CDR1 is SGHRS and CDR2 YFSETQ. The V and J ends lost 3 bases and 2 bases respectively, with 11 bases between them. The CDR3 is 14 amino acids. The CDR3 loop reads CASSSPPGNTEAFF. CDR3 sequence (DNA): TGCGCCAGCAGCTCACCCCCGGGAAACACTGAAGCTTTCTTT.

CDR3: CASSYDAATANEQFF. In DNA form, the CDR3 reads TGTGCCAGCAGTTACGACGCGGCAACCGCCAATGAGCAGTTCTTC. The rearrangement links TRBV6-5 to TRBJ2-1; no clear D. Deletions cut 2 bases from V and 6 bases from J, with 14 bases between. Germline loops: CDR1 MNHEY, CDR2 SVGAGI. There are 15 residues in the CDR3.

This chain's CDR3 is CASSVSTGELFF. CDR3 sequence (DNA): TGCGCCAGCAGCGTGAGCACCGGGGAGCTGTTTTTT. The chain carries TRBV5-1 and TRBJ2-2; D remains ambiguous. Trimming removed 4 bases from V and 4 bases from J, with 5 bases in between. CDR1 and CDR2 (germline): SGHRS, YFSETQ. This CDR3 has 12 amino acids.

The chain couples TRBV7-9 to TRBJ1-5, with 8 bases aligning to TRBD1. V dropped 5 bases and J dropped 7; count of bases not matched to a gene: 10. CDR1 SEHNR and CDR2 FQNEAQ come from the germline V gene (reference sequence). The CDR3 loop spans 15 amino acids. The CDR3 loop is CASSEGDRKGQPQHF. In DNA form, the CDR3 reads TGTGCCAGCAGCGAGGGGGACAGGAAGGGGCAGCCCCAGCATTTT. Full variable domain (remainder filled in from reference TRBV7-9 and TRBJ1-5): DTGVSQNPRHKITKRGQNVTFRCDPISEHNRLYWYRQTLGQGPEFLTYFQNEAQLEKSRLLSDRFSAERPKGSFSTLEIQRTEQGDSAMYLCASSEGDRKGQPQHFGDGTRLSIL.

This clone appeared once. J is TRBJ2-2 and V is TRBV30; D gene uncertain. Per germline, CDR1 GTSNPN and CDR2 SVGIG (reference sequence). The CDR3 consists of 13 residues. V gave up 0 bases and J gave up 6 bases, with 8 bases separating them. CDR3 amino acids: CAWSVRGPGELFF. CDR3 in DNA: TGTGCCTGGAGTGTACGTGGACCCGGGGAGCTGTTTTTT.

The chain links TRBV30 to TRBJ2-1, with 10 bases identical to TRBD2. This CDR3 spans 16 amino acids. Germline-derived CDR1 and CDR2 are GTSNPN and SVGIG (reference sequence). The ends lost 3 bases at V and 9 bases at J; junction bases unmatched: 14. CDR3 sequence: CAWRGSSGRAVGEQFF. The CDR3 DNA sequence: TGTGCCTGGAGGGGGTCGAGCGGGAGGGCCGTGGGTGAGCAGTTCTTC.

The V gene is TRBV7-2, the J gene TRBJ1-1; 11 bases match TRBD1. The CDR3 consists of 15 residues. Germline V CDR1 and CDR2: SGHTA, FQGNSA. V shed 4 bases, J shed 4 bases, and the junction held 5 bases outside the gene matches. The CDR3 coding sequence is TGTGCCAGCAGCTGGACAGGGGGCGCGGGCACTGAAGCTTTCTTT. Translating it yields CASSWTGGAGTEAFF. Combining the CDR3 with reference TRBV7-2 and TRBJ1-1 gives the whole variable domain GAGVSQSPSNKVTEKGKDVELRCDPISGHTALYWYRQSLGQGLEFLIYFQGNSAPDKSGLPSDRFSAERTGGSVSTLTIQRTQQEDSAVYLCASSWTGGAGTEAFFGQGTRLTVV.

The rearrangement joins TRBV27 to TRBJ2-5; 9 bases line up with TRBD2. The germline V gene encodes CDR1 MNHEY and CDR2 SMNVEV (reference sequence). CDR3 length: 15 residues. J lost 5 bases, V lost 6 bases, and 10 bases had no gene match. The CDR3 bases are TGTGCCAGCAGCGGGGTTAGCGGGAGCTGGGAGACCCAGTACTTC. Translating gives CASSGVSGSWETQYF.

The V and J genes are TRBV10-3 and TRBJ2-1; TRBD2 agrees at 14 bases. The junction had 8 bases not matched to a gene; V was cut back by 3 bases and J by 7 bases. Per germline, CDR1 ENHRY and CDR2 SYGVKD. CDR3 length equals 17 residues. CDR3 nucleotide sequence: TGTGCCATCAGTGACCCCGGGACTAGCGGGAGTGGTAATGAGCAGTTCTTC. Translated: CAISDPGTSGSGNEQFF.

The rearrangement uses TRBV29-1 and TRBJ1-2, with D hard to call. V was shortened by 2 bases and J by 0 bases, with 4 bases between the two germline ends. CDR1 and CDR2 (germline): SQVTM, ANQGSEA. The CDR3 totals 12 residues. CDR3 nucleotide sequence: TGCAGCGTTGAACGGGCTAACTATGGCTACACCTTC. Residues: CSVERANYGYTF.

This chain links TRBV4-2 with TRBJ2-2; perhaps D is TRBD1 or TRBD2 (5 bases each). V was cut by 5 bases and J by 3 bases, with 25 bases left in between. The CDR3 has 19 residues. Germline lookup yields CDR1 LGHNA and CDR2 YNFKEQ. The CDR3 sequence: CASSFVPKGDLSDTGELFF. DNA for the CDR3: TGTGCCAGCAGCTTCGTCCCGAAAGGGGATCTTAGCGACACCGGGGAGCTGTTTTTT.

The chain carries TRBV19 and TRBJ1-2, with a weak D call TRBD1 (6 bases). Germline loops: CDR1 LNHDA, CDR2 SQIVND (reference sequence). The CDR3 extends over 15 amino acids. V lost 2 bases, J lost 2 bases, and 12 bases lay in between. The CDR3 coding sequence is TGTGCCAGTAGTATAACTTCAGGGGCCAACTATGGCTACACCTTC. Its translation is CASSITSGANYGYTF.

The chain has TRBV4-3 and TRBJ2-5; 7 bases are shared with TRBD2. The CDR3 covers 16 residues. Germline CDR1 is LGHNA and CDR2 is YSLEER. Trimming took 4 bases from V and 5 from J; bases not matched to a gene: 13. The CDR3 loop is CASSPFLGGSGETQYF. CDR3 in DNA: TGCGCCAGCAGCCCATTTCTTGGCGGGAGTGGGGAGACCCAGTACTTC.

This chain links TRBV15 with TRBJ2-1; 8 bases match TRBD1. The length of the CDR3 is 15 residues. Per the germline V gene, CDR1 is LNHNV and CDR2 is YYDKDF (reference sequence). Trimming cost V 0 bases and J 9 bases; bases outside gene matches: 7. The CDR3 bases are TGTGCCACCAGCAGAGAGAGGGCAGGGGGCGGTGAGCAGTTCTTC. Translated, it gives CATSRERAGGGEQFF. Using reference TRBV15 and TRBJ2-1 for the parts outside the CDR3, the full variable domain is DAMVIQNPRYQVTQFGKPVTLSCSQTLNHNVMYWYQQKSSQAPKLLFHYYDKDFNNEADTPDNFQSRRPNTSFCFLDIRSPGLGDTAMYLCATSRERAGGGEQFFGPGTRLTVL.

This clone was seen just once. This chain uses TRBV5-8 with TRBJ2-1, with D unclear. The CDR3 has 15 amino acids. V was trimmed by 2 bases and J by 5 bases, leaving 14 bases between them. CDR1 and CDR2 (germline): SGHTS, YDEGEE. CDR3 nucleotides: TGTGCCAGCAGCTTTGGACGGTGGGCAAACAATGAGCAGTTCTTC. It codes for CASSFGRWANNEQFF.

V is TRBV5-6 and J is TRBJ1-1; 9 bases map to TRBD1. The CDR3 runs 15 residues. Germline CDR1 is SGHDT and CDR2 is YYEEEE. V was clipped by 0 bases and J by 3 bases; unmatched bases: 3. CDR3 in DNA: TGTGCCAGCAGCTTGGGGGGACAGGGTGACACTGAAGCTTTCTTT. It encodes CASSLGGQGDTEAFF.

The V gene is TRBV25-1, the J gene TRBJ2-2, with 9 nucleotides matching TRBD1. After removal of 4 bases from V and 7 bases from J, the junction contained 10 bases not matched to a gene. Germline CDR1 MGHDK, CDR2 SYGVNS. The CDR3 has 16 amino acids. The CDR3 coding sequence is TGTGCCAGCAGTGCCCCGGGACAGGGTTTCAGCGGGGAGCTGTTTTTT. It is translated as CASSAPGQGFSGELFF.

V is TRBV18 and J is TRBJ2-5; 9 bases are shared with TRBD1. In germline, CDR1 is KGHSH, CDR2 LQKENI. The ends lost 3 bases at V and 3 bases at J; junction bases unmatched: 2. The CDR3 has 14 amino acids. CDR3: CASSPTGGEETQYF. Here the CDR3 DNA reads TGTGCCAGCTCACCGACAGGGGGTGAAGAGACCCAGTACTTC.

This clone was observed a handful of times. The chain carries TRBV5-1 and TRBJ2-3, with a possible D match to TRBD1 (7 bases). Germline V gene lookup returns CDR1 SGHRS and CDR2 YFSETQ. Trimming shortened V by 2 bases and J by 1 base, and 14 bases separated the two germline ends. The CDR3 is 16 amino acids. CDR3 in amino acids: CASSFQGGVGTDTQYF. The CDR3 nucleotides read TGCGCCAGCAGCTTCCAGGGGGGAGTGGGCACAGATACGCAGTATTTT.